Below, 30 T cell receptor beta chains from the same sample are listed, as sequenced in a study of shared clonotypes between healthy human individuals. Profiled with immunoSEQ multiplex PCR; TCRdb holds only in-frame clones, not every one. The data hold approximately 940,000 clones, with 76% observed a single time. Sequences were obtained from memory CD4+ T cells sorted from blood. Subset: CD45RA-negative fraction. Source of these receptors: a young man in good health.

In the case of this clone: This sample also contains other DNA sequences that code for the same CDR3. The CDR3 coding sequence is TGTGCCAGCAGTTTGCGGACCTATGGCTACACCTTC. This sequence encodes CASSLRTYGYTF. The rearrangement uses TRBV28 and TRBJ1-2; unclear D gene. V lost 3 bases to trimming and J lost 4 bases, with 6 bases between them. Germline CDR1 is MDHEN and CDR2 is SYDVKM. The CDR3 totals 12 residues.

This clone appeared a single time. The V and J genes are TRBV5-1 and TRBJ1-4; 8 bases align to TRBD1. The CDR3 covers 15 residues. CDR1 SGHRS and CDR2 YFSETQ come from the germline V gene. Unmatched junction bases numbered 6, after V lost 4 bases and J lost 4 bases. CDR3 loop: CASSLTGDNNEKLFF. The CDR3 bases are TGCGCCAGCAGCCTGACAGGGGATAATAATGAAAAACTGTTTTTT.

This clone was recorded once. The chain is built from TRBV19 and TRBJ1-5; no reliable D call. V was trimmed by 7 bases and J by 2 bases, leaving 18 bases between them. Per germline, CDR1 LNHDA and CDR2 SQIVND (reference sequence). The CDR3 sequence is 16 residues long. The CDR3 is CASKNPTDHGNQPQHF. The CDR3 DNA reads as TGTGCCAGTAAAAACCCCACGGATCACGGCAATCAGCCCCAGCATTTT.

CDR3 protein: CASSQDPPAGGLGETQYF. For the CDR3, the DNA is TGCGCCAGCAGCCAAGATCCCCCAGCGGGGGGGCTAGGGGAGACCCAGTACTTC. This sequence joins TRBV4-1 and TRBJ2-5, with 10 bases matching TRBD2. Germline CDR1 reads MGHRA; CDR2 reads YSYEKL. V gave up 0 bases and J gave up 5 bases; unmatched junction bases: 12. The CDR3 consists of 18 residues.

Many counts were recorded for this clone. The chain has TRBV4-2 and TRBJ2-7; D could derive from TRBD1 or TRBD2 (6 bases each). The germline V and J ends were trimmed by 0 bases and 3 bases, with 12 bases remaining between them. There are 15 residues in the CDR3. Looked up from germline, CDR1 is LGHNA and CDR2 is YNFKEQ. CDR3 bases: TGTGCCAGCAGCCAAGAGTTACAGGGACTCTACGAGCAGTACTTC. Translated, it gives CASSQELQGLYEQYF.

A few counts support this clone. The rearrangement links TRBV4-3 to TRBJ2-3; 8 positions agree with TRBD2. Germline assignment: CDR1 LGHNA and CDR2 YSLEER. The trim removed 3 bases at V and 0 bases at J, leaving 14 bases unmatched. This CDR3 is built from 19 residues. The CDR3 region has the DNA TGCGCCAGCAGCCAGGAACTAGCGGCAGCCGTCTCTAGCACAGATACGCAGTATTTT. Translated: CASSQELAAAVSSTDTQYF.

The rearrangement links TRBV29-1 to TRBJ1-1; no reliable D call. The CDR3 totals 10 residues. The V gene lost 2 bases and the J gene lost 8 bases, with 6 bases spanning the gap. Germline V lookup: CDR1 SQVTM, CDR2 ANQGSEA. The CDR3 loop reads CSVESAEAFF. The CDR3 region has the DNA TGCAGCGTTGAAAGTGCCGAAGCTTTCTTT.

In this sample, this clone turned up once. The chain combines TRBV28 with TRBJ1-5; 7 bases map to TRBD1. There are 16 residues in the CDR3. CDR1 is MDHEN, CDR2 SYDVKM, per germline. J lost 0 bases, V lost 6 bases, and 8 bases had no gene match. The CDR3 is CASSFSGGDSNQPQHF. The CDR3 DNA sequence: TGTGCCAGCAGCTTCTCAGGGGGGGATAGCAATCAGCCCCAGCATTTT.

The gene calls are TRBV6-6 and TRBJ2-5; 11 bases align to TRBD2. V was clipped by 7 bases and J by 4 bases; unmatched bases: 8. The germline V gene has CDR1 MNHNY and CDR2 SVGAGI (reference sequence). There are 15 residues in the CDR3. CDR3 nucleotides: TGTGCCAGCACCTATGGTACTAGCGGGGGAGAGACCCAGTACTTC. Protein: CASTYGTSGGETQYF.

This clone occurred once. This rearrangement joins TRBV28 to TRBJ2-1; a weak D match, TRBD1 (5 bases). The germline V gene has CDR1 MDHEN and CDR2 SYDVKM. The length of the CDR3 is 14 residues. V was cut by 1 base and J by 6 bases, with 10 bases left in between. CDR3 loop: CASSLSGMGNEQFF. CDR3 sequence (DNA): TGTGCCAGCAGTTTATCAGGGATGGGCAATGAGCAGTTCTTC.

The CDR3: CASSLVSSRATDTQYF. The DNA of the CDR3 is TGCGCCAGCAGCTTGGTATCGTCCAGGGCCACAGATACGCAGTATTTT. The gene calls are TRBV5-1 and TRBJ2-3, with D perhaps matching TRBD1 (5 bases). Germline V gene sequence: CDR1 SGHRS, CDR2 YFSETQ. The length of the CDR3 is 16 residues. The V and J ends lost 0 bases and 2 bases respectively, with 13 bases between them.

V gene TRBV11-2 combines with J gene TRBJ2-3; D possibly corresponds to TRBD2 (6 bases). V was trimmed by 4 bases and J by 0 bases, leaving 14 bases between them. The CDR3 length is 16 residues. In germline, CDR1 is SGHAT, CDR2 FQNNGV. DNA of the CDR3: TGTGCCAGCAGCTCGGGACTCCGGGCTAGCACAGATACGCAGTATTTT. It translates to CASSSGLRASTDTQYF.

The V and J genes are TRBV9 and TRBJ2-2; D remains unclear. The germline gives CDR1 SGDLS, CDR2 YYNGEE. The V and J ends lost 4 bases and 6 bases respectively, with 13 bases between them. The length of the CDR3 is 14 residues. The CDR3: CASSPHSEPGELFF. CDR3 coding DNA: TGTGCCAGCAGCCCCCACTCCGAGCCCGGGGAGCTGTTTTTT.

V and J are TRBV7-2 and TRBJ2-7; TRBD2 aligns across 9 bases. Trimming took 6 bases from V and 6 from J; bases not matched to a gene: 12. This CDR3 has 15 residues. Germline CDR1 SGHTA, CDR2 FQGNSA. The chain's CDR3 is CASSPGLARGSEQYF. The CDR3 coding sequence is TGTGCCAGCAGTCCCGGACTAGCGCGGGGTTCCGAGCAGTACTTC.

J is TRBJ2-2 and V is TRBV30, with D perhaps assigned TRBD1 or TRBD2 (6 bases each). Germline lookup yields CDR1 GTSNPN and CDR2 SVGIG (reference sequence). The V end was cut by 2 bases, the J end by 4 bases, with 11 bases between. The CDR3 has 14 amino acids. The CDR3 region has the DNA TGTGCCTGGAGTTCGGGGGCCGGCACCGGGGAGCTGTTTTTT. As protein: CAWSSGAGTGELFF.

In this sample, this clone turned up once. V and J are TRBV27 and TRBJ2-1; 7 positions match TRBD1. The V segment lost 9 bases and the J segment 4 bases; nucleotides outside the gene matches: 9. This CDR3 region has 14 residues. CDR1 is MNHEY, CDR2 SMNVEV, per germline (reference sequence). Here the CDR3 DNA reads TGTGCCAGTCGACCGGGACAGCTTTACAATGAGCAGTTCTTC. Encoded protein: CASRPGQLYNEQFF.

This chain uses TRBV1 with TRBJ2-3; the table's D gene call, TRBD2, was not cross checked with the DNA. TRBV1 is designated a pseudogene. The CDR3 has 19 residues. CDR3 in amino acids: CTSSQDGASGGAGPDTQYF. CDR3 in DNA: TGCACCAGCAGCCAAGATGGGGCTAGCGGGGGGGCTGGTCCAGATACGCAGTATTTT.

The V call is TRBV11-2, the J call TRBJ2-1, with D tentatively TRBD2 (5 bases). This CDR3 spans 17 amino acids. Germline-derived CDR1 and CDR2 are SGHAT and FQNNGV. V was shortened by 5 bases and J by 8 bases, with 25 bases between the two germline ends. In DNA, the CDR3 is TGTGCCAGCAGCGTTGAGGGTCGGGATTACCGGGTGGATGAGCAGTTCTTC. Its translation is CASSVEGRDYRVDEQFF.

The chain recombines TRBV10-3 with TRBJ2-7; the match to TRBD1 covers 10 bases. There are 16 residues in the CDR3. Looked up from germline, CDR1 is ENHRY and CDR2 is SYGVKD. V lost 0 bases to trimming and J lost 3 bases; unmatched junction nucleotides: 5. The CDR3 coding sequence is TGTGCCATCAGTGAGTCGTTCCGGGACAGGGGCTACGAGCAGTACTTC. As protein: CAISESFRDRGYEQYF.

This clone came up a few times. The rearrangement uses TRBV6-1 and TRBJ2-1; 12 nucleotides align to TRBD2. Germline V gene lookup returns CDR1 MNHNS and CDR2 SASEGT. With V trimmed by 4 bases and J by 7 bases, 8 bases remained unmatched. CDR3 length: 16 amino acids. CDR3 residues: CASSGPTSGSLNEQFF. The CDR3 DNA reads TGTGCCAGCAGTGGTCCGACTAGCGGGAGTTTAAATGAGCAGTTCTTC.

This chain connects TRBV29-1 to TRBJ1-2; possible D gene TRBD1, 6 bases. From germline, CDR1 is SQVTM and CDR2 ANQGSEA. The CDR3 has 13 amino acids. V was cut by 0 bases and J by 3 bases, with 8 bases left in between. The CDR3 coding sequence is TGCAGCGTTGAAGAACAGGGCTACTATGGCTACACCTTC. Protein product: CSVEEQGYYGYTF.

J is TRBJ1-4 and V is TRBV10-3; tentatively, D is TRBD1 (5 bases). From germline, CDR1 is ENHRY and CDR2 SYGVKD. V dropped 9 bases and J dropped 7 bases, with 15 bases sitting between them. This CDR3 has 13 amino acids. This CDR3 reads CAIGTQSGEKLFF. For the CDR3, the DNA is TGTGCCATTGGGACCCAGTCTGGTGAAAAACTGTTTTTT.

This clone has only a few counts. This rearrangement joins TRBV7-9 to TRBJ2-1; D ambiguous. Trimming shortened V by 5 bases and J by 5 bases, and 4 bases separated the two germline ends. CDR1 is SEHNR, CDR2 FQNEAQ, per germline (reference sequence). The CDR3 sequence is 11 residues long. CDR3 sequence reads: CASSTNNEQFF. The DNA for the CDR3 is TGTGCCAGCAGCACTAACAATGAGCAGTTCTTC.

This clone was counted a few times. This chain joins TRBV11-2 and TRBJ2-2; D is undetermined. Looked up from germline, CDR1 is SGHAT and CDR2 is FQNNGV. The CDR3 consists of 14 residues. With 3 bases removed from V and 1 base from J, the gap between germline ends came to 6 bases. The CDR3 region is CASSFAQNTGELFF. Written as DNA, the CDR3 is TGTGCCAGCAGCTTTGCGCAGAACACCGGGGAGCTGTTTTTT.

This clone was detected many times. V usage is TRBV30 and J usage is TRBJ1-6; a possible D gene is TRBD1 (6 bases). V was clipped by 4 bases and J by 4 bases, with 14 bases between them. The germline V gene has CDR1 GTSNPN and CDR2 SVGIG (reference sequence). This CDR3 spans 15 amino acids. CDR3 amino acids: CAWKGQPTYNSPLHF. CDR3 sequence (DNA): TGTGCCTGGAAAGGACAGCCGACTTATAATTCACCCCTCCACTTT.

V is TRBV19 and J is TRBJ2-5; D uncertain. CDR1 and CDR2 from the germline V gene are LNHDA and SQIVND (reference sequence). CDR3 length equals 15 residues. V dropped 1 base and J dropped 5 bases, with 14 bases sitting between them. As DNA, the CDR3 is TGTGCCAGTAGTATAGGGACCCCCGGGTGGGAGACCCAGTACTTC. Its protein product is CASSIGTPGWETQYF.

V and J are TRBV5-1 and TRBJ2-1; 8 nucleotides match TRBD2. V lost 4 bases to trimming and J lost 1 base; unmatched junction nucleotides: 7. This CDR3 comprises 16 residues. CDR1 and CDR2 (germline): SGHRS, YFSETQ. CDR3 DNA sequence: TGCGCCAGCAGCGACCAGCGGGAGAGGTCCTACAATGAGCAGTTCTTC. It encodes CASSDQRERSYNEQFF.

This clone was picked up one time. The chain combines TRBV5-6 with TRBJ1-3; D is ambiguous. Per germline, CDR1 SGHDT and CDR2 YYEEEE. CDR3 length: 18 amino acids. V dropped 0 bases and J dropped 2 bases, with 18 bases sitting between them. The CDR3, as DNA: TGTGCCAGCAGCTTGGTTGGGTTTTCTAACTCGGCTGGAAACACCATATATTTT. Translated: CASSLVGFSNSAGNTIYF.

The J gene is TRBJ1-1, the V gene TRBV5-6, with a weak D call TRBD1 (6 bases). CDR1 SGHDT and CDR2 YYEEEE come from the germline V gene. The CDR3 is 12 residues long. V lost 0 bases and J 6 bases, leaving 6 bases between the germline ends. For the CDR3, the DNA is TGTGCCAGCAGCTTGGGGGGGCCTGAAGCTTTCTTT. Its translation is CASSLGGPEAFF.

The chain has TRBV6-5 and TRBJ2-7, with a weak D call TRBD1 (6 bases). With 2 bases removed from V and 2 bases from J, the gap between germline ends came to 13 bases. The CDR3 loop spans 15 amino acids. The germline V gene has CDR1 MNHEY and CDR2 SVGAGI. The CDR3 DNA reads as TGTGCCAGCAGTTACAGCCAGGGGTCTACCTACGAGCAGTACTTC. Translating it yields CASSYSQGSTYEQYF.